The clone carrying this TCR beta chain was seen many times. The read ends 3 residues shy of where the CDR3 ends; the end is completed using the germline J gene. J gave up 5 bases and V 7 bases, and 11 bases lay outside the gene matches. The CDR3 loop spans 15 amino acids. Looked up from germline, CDR1 is SNHLY and CDR2 is FYNNEI. This sample was taken from a study of T cell clonality in common variable immunodeficiency. Only in-frame clones appear in the TCRdb table, and some are missing; sequencing was by immunoSEQ multiplex PCR. There are 39,000 or so clones in the sample, none observed a single time.

The sample was peripheral blood mononuclear cells. The J gene is TRBJ2-1, the V gene TRBV2; 7 nucleotides agree with TRBD1. The TCR originated in a person aged 18-70 years in good health. Here the CDR3 reads CASINPTGADNEQFF. The CDR3 DNA, read in part, is TGTGCCAGCATTAACCCCACAGGGGCCGACAATGAG. The complete variable domain, with remaining parts taken from reference TRBV2 and TRBJ2-1, reads EPEVTQTPSHQVTQMGQEVILRCVPISNHLYFYWYRQILGQKVEFLVSFYNNEISEKSEIFDDQFSVERPDGSNFTLKIRSTKLEDSAMYFCASINPTGADNEQFFGPGTRLTVL.